This T cell receptor beta chain was sequenced for a study of cytomegalovirus exposure and HLA in healthy donors. Whole-study findings and limits: Some segments of the V type, notably TRBV6-2 and TRBV6-3, were excluded as indistinguishable.

The primer mix had 60 Vbeta and 13 Jbeta primers. Only in-frame clones appear in the TCRdb table, and some are missing; sequencing was by immunoSEQ multiplex PCR. The sample carries around 93,000 clones, 82% recorded once. V was pared by 0 bases and J by 2 bases, with 1 base of the junction left unmatched. This CDR3 is built from 16 residues. Germline assignment: CDR1 SGHNT and CDR2 YYREEE (reference sequence). A word on this clone: Antigen specificity is unknown.

The TCR sequence derives from a man aged 45-60 years in good health and CMV-seronegative. The V gene is TRBV5-4, the J gene TRBJ2-3; 12 bases agree with TRBD2. Sequences were obtained from PBMCs. The CDR3 DNA reads as TGTGCCAGCAGCTTGGGACTAGCGGGAGCCACAGATACGCAGTATTTT. It is translated as CASSLGLAGATDTQYF.